This T cell receptor (beta chain) was documented in a study of blood T cells in healthy people across ages. The overall study: With template switching, about one barcoded beta molecule was captured per two T cells. The study, taken as a whole, reports: Percentage of naive T cells showed a strong correlation with TCR beta diversity. For the donors, CMV status was unknown and possibly confounded expanded clonotype changes.

Per the germline V gene, CDR1 is SGHDN and CDR2 is FVKESK. V dropped 2 bases and J dropped 0 bases, with 10 bases sitting between them. This CDR3 comprises 15 residues. This clonotype was seen a single time. Its antigen is unknown. Combining a sample-barcoded 5' primer with a J-beta primer mix, a second PCR ran for about 7 to 11 cycles. One entry per CDR3 protein results from TCRdb running MiXCR on the 5' RACE reads. The sample carries 1.5 million to 1.9 million distinct CDR3 sequences, under 55% recorded once. Specimen: blood. This sequence was found in a woman aged 18-29 years in good health. This chain uses TRBV14 with TRBJ2-5, with D possibly matching TRBD2 (6 bases). CDR3 sequence (DNA): TGTGCCAGCAGCCAACTAGCGAAAAACCAAGAGACCCAGTACTTC. This codes for CASSQLAKNQETQYF.